The 28 T cell receptor beta chains presented below share a single source sample, sequenced in a study of cytomegalovirus exposure and HLA in healthy donors. With 60 Vbeta and 13 Jbeta primers, the PCR was carried out. Assay used: immunoSEQ multiplex PCR; TCRdb lists only in-frame clones, some missing. This sample's clone table lists about 47,000 clones. Sequenced: PBMCs. The receptors were sampled from a male donor in good health and CMV-seronegative.

The CDR3 DNA is TGTGCCAGCAGCTCAAACTCCCTTCGCACGAACACTGAAGCTTTCTTT. Protein sequence: CASSSNSLRTNTEAFF. J is TRBJ1-1 and V is TRBV11-2; D unclear. From germline, CDR1 is SGHAT and CDR2 FQNNGV. The CDR3 covers 16 residues. The V and J ends lost 4 bases and 1 base respectively, with 16 bases between them.

The V call is TRBV29-1, the J call TRBJ1-1, with 7 bases matching TRBD1. Germline trimming cut 6 bases from V and 1 base from J; bases unmatched to any gene: 8. This CDR3 has 14 amino acids. Germline values: CDR1 SQVTM, CDR2 ANQGSEA. This chain's CDR3 is CSVAPGQPNTEAFF. CDR3 sequence (DNA): TGCAGCGTCGCACCGGGACAGCCGAACACTGAAGCTTTCTTT.

The chain links TRBV11-2 to TRBJ2-3; no clear D gene. Germline lookup yields CDR1 SGHAT and CDR2 FQNNGV. Trimming removed 2 bases from V and 8 bases from J, with 8 bases in between. This CDR3 is 12 amino acids long. The CDR3 region has the DNA TGTGCCAGCAGCTTACCAGCGACTACGCAGTATTTT. Protein: CASSLPATTQYF.

This sequence joins TRBV30 and TRBJ1-5, with 8 bases lining up with TRBD1. Germline CDR1 is GTSNPN and CDR2 is SVGIG (reference sequence). The CDR3 totals 15 residues. V lost 3 bases to trimming and J lost 4 bases; unmatched junction nucleotides: 8. CDR3 region: CAWRGRDRRNQPQHF. Written as DNA, the CDR3 is TGTGCCTGGAGGGGCCGGGACAGGAGGAATCAGCCCCAGCATTTT.

The gene calls are TRBV13 and TRBJ2-5; tentatively, D is TRBD1 (6 bases). This CDR3 region has 13 residues. V was cut by 4 bases and J by 3 bases, with 9 bases left in between. Germline CDR1 is PRHDT and CDR2 is FYEKMQ (reference sequence). CDR3 in amino acids: CASSSQGEETQYF. The CDR3 nucleotides read TGTGCCAGCAGCTCACAGGGAGAAGAGACCCAGTACTTC.

The CDR3 nucleotides read TGTGCCAGCAGTGAATCCGACTTCGGACAGGTGAACACTGAAGCTTTCTTT. This gives the protein CASSESDFGQVNTEAFF. The chain recombines TRBV2 with TRBJ1-1; 7 bases fit TRBD1. CDR1 is SNHLY, CDR2 FYNNEI, per germline. The CDR3 has 17 amino acids. V dropped 2 bases and J dropped 0; count of bases not matched to a gene: 9.

This chain connects TRBV6-9 to TRBJ2-5, with D tentatively TRBD2 (7 bases). Trimming pared 4 bases from V and 1 base from J, leaving 10 bases between. CDR3 size: 14 residues. CDR1 MNHGY and CDR2 SVAAGI come from the germline V gene. This CDR3 reads CASSSGGSQETQYF. The DNA of the CDR3 is TGTGCCAGCAGTTCGGGGGGCTCCCAAGAGACCCAGTACTTC.

The rearrangement joins TRBV6-6 to TRBJ1-1, with unresolved D. Germline V CDR1 and CDR2: MNHNY, SVGAGI (reference sequence). The CDR3 extends over 13 amino acids. Trimming took 5 bases from V and 6 from J, leaving 13 bases between them. The CDR3 sequence is CASSTDINPEAFF. The CDR3 DNA reads TGTGCCAGCAGTACTGACATAAACCCTGAAGCTTTCTTT.

The chain recombines TRBV5-1 with TRBJ2-7, with TRBD2 as a possible D gene (6 bases). CDR3 length: 15 amino acids. Trimming cost V 2 bases and J 4 bases, with 16 bases left between them. Germline-derived CDR1 and CDR2 are SGHRS and YFSETQ. The DNA of the CDR3 is TGCGCCAGCAGCTTCGACAGCGGAGGGCAATACGAGCAGTACTTC. It translates to CASSFDSGGQYEQYF.

The chain has TRBV7-2 and TRBJ2-1; 10 nucleotides agree with TRBD2. V dropped 3 bases and J dropped 3; count of bases not matched to a gene: 2. CDR1 SGHTA and CDR2 FQGNSA come from the germline V gene. This CDR3 is 15 amino acids long. CDR3 nucleotides: TGTGCCAGCAGCTTCCTAGCGGGGGACTACAATGAGCAGTTCTTC. This encodes CASSFLAGDYNEQFF.

V is TRBV7-2 and J is TRBJ2-1; 9 bases align to TRBD2. Looked up from germline, CDR1 is SGHTA and CDR2 is FQGNSA. Trimming at V came to 3 bases and at J to 5 bases, leaving 8 bases not matched to a gene. This CDR3 is built from 16 residues. The CDR3 sequence: CASSFGIAGADNEQFF. The CDR3 DNA reads as TGTGCCAGCAGCTTTGGAATAGCGGGGGCCGACAATGAGCAGTTCTTC.

The V and J genes are TRBV29-1 and TRBJ2-7; 8 positions match TRBD1. The J segment lost 6 bases and the V segment lost 4 bases, leaving 8 bases of the junction unmatched. This CDR3 is built from 13 residues. The germline V gene has CDR1 SQVTM and CDR2 ANQGSEA. CDR3 coding DNA: TGCAGCGTTGGGGACAGGCGACTATCCGAGCAGTACTTC. Residues: CSVGDRRLSEQYF.

The J gene is TRBJ2-7, the V gene TRBV6-5, with a tentative D call TRBD2 (6 bases). CDR1 MNHEY and CDR2 SVGAGI come from the germline V gene. The CDR3 extends over 15 amino acids. Deletions cut 6 bases from V and 2 bases from J, with 17 bases between. The CDR3 reads CASSHLTEGTYEQYF. The CDR3, as DNA: TGTGCCAGCAGCCATCTCACGGAGGGAACCTACGAGCAGTACTTC.

The chain couples TRBV7-2 to TRBJ2-2; perhaps TRBD1 as D (6 bases). Trimming pared 3 bases from V and 2 bases from J, leaving 10 bases between. The CDR3 length is 15 residues. Germline CDR1 is SGHTA and CDR2 is FQGNSA. CDR3 residues: CASSLMDRNTGELFF. The CDR3 region has the DNA TGTGCCAGCAGCTTGATGGACAGAAACACCGGGGAGCTGTTTTTT.

The chain recombines TRBV10-3 with TRBJ2-7, with D perhaps matching TRBD1 (6 bases). This CDR3 has 15 amino acids. Germline V lookup: CDR1 ENHRY, CDR2 SYGVKD. V gave up 0 bases and J gave up 5 bases, with 14 bases separating them. In DNA form, the CDR3 reads TGTGCCATCAGTGAGTCGCGGCAGGGGAACAACGAGCAGTACTTC. This encodes CAISESRQGNNEQYF.

The V gene is TRBV10-3, the J gene TRBJ2-7, with D perhaps matching TRBD2 (5 bases). This CDR3 is 13 amino acids long. Looked up from germline, CDR1 is ENHRY and CDR2 is SYGVKD. Between the trimmed V and J ends, which lost 4 bases and 5 bases, there was a span of 12 bases. CDR3 region: CAISAGVMDEQYF. In DNA form, the CDR3 reads TGTGCCATCAGTGCCGGGGTAATGGACGAGCAGTACTTC.

This sequence joins TRBV19 and TRBJ2-7; tentatively, D is TRBD2 (5 bases). The CDR3 has 15 amino acids. The V gene lost 6 bases and the J gene lost 6 bases, with 21 bases spanning the gap. Germline CDR1 LNHDA, CDR2 SQIVND (reference sequence). CDR3 protein: CASSSGDGWRAEQYF. In nucleotides, the CDR3 is TGTGCCAGTAGCTCAGGCGACGGATGGCGGGCCGAGCAGTACTTC.

The genes are TRBV6-5 and TRBJ2-7, with 7 bases that match TRBD1. The V gene end was trimmed by 5 bases and the J gene end by 2 bases; junction bases not matched to a gene: 6. This CDR3 has 14 residues. CDR1 and CDR2 from the germline V gene are MNHEY and SVGAGI. The CDR3 region has the DNA TGTGCCAGCAGTACCGACAGGGTTACCTACGAGCAGTACTTC. As protein: CASSTDRVTYEQYF.

The chain couples TRBV5-1 to TRBJ1-6; weak D call: TRBD1 (5 bases). V lost 4 bases and J lost 4, with 12 bases in between. Germline CDR1 SGHRS, CDR2 YFSETQ. This CDR3 is 15 amino acids long. CDR3 amino acids: CASSPAQGYNSPLHF. The CDR3 DNA follows: TGCGCCAGCAGCCCTGCGCAGGGTTATAATTCACCCCTCCACTTT. Together with reference TRBV5-1 and TRBJ1-6, the CDR3 gives the full variable domain: KAGVTQTPRYLIKTRGQQVTLSCSPISGHRSVSWYQQTPGQGLQFLFEYFSETQRNKGNFPGRFSGRQFSNSRSEMNVSTLELGDSALYLCASSPAQGYNSPLHFGNGTRLTVT.

V usage is TRBV4-3 and J usage is TRBJ2-7; D gene ambiguous. This CDR3 is built from 15 residues. V dropped 0 bases and J dropped 7 bases, with 16 bases sitting between them. Germline assignment: CDR1 LGHNA and CDR2 YSLEER. Here the CDR3 reads CASSQELGAIREQYF. CDR3 sequence (DNA): TGCGCCAGCAGCCAAGAATTGGGCGCCATTAGGGAGCAGTACTTC.

The chain carries TRBV6-5 and TRBJ1-5; D is undetermined. The germline gives CDR1 MNHEY, CDR2 SVGAGI. Trimming left V 2 bases short and J 6 bases short, with 11 bases between. The CDR3 consists of 14 residues. The CDR3 DNA follows: TGTGCCAGCAGTTACGGTGCGGGCGGTCAGCCCCAGCATTTT. Its protein is CASSYGAGGQPQHF.

V gene TRBV30 combines with J gene TRBJ2-3, with 11 positions matching TRBD2. The germline gives CDR1 GTSNPN, CDR2 SVGIG (reference sequence). V was pared by 0 bases and J by 5 bases, with 22 bases of the junction left unmatched. This CDR3 has 21 amino acids. CDR3 sequence reads: CAWSVLGDIAGGPPDVDTQYF. The CDR3 DNA is TGTGCCTGGAGTGTACTTGGGGATATAGCGGGGGGGCCCCCGGATGTAGATACGCAGTATTTT.

The rearrangement links TRBV29-1 to TRBJ2-7; 7 nucleotides line up with TRBD1. The CDR3 is 12 amino acids. V lost 5 bases to trimming and J lost 3 bases; unmatched junction nucleotides: 4. From germline, CDR1 is SQVTM and CDR2 ANQGSEA. The CDR3 protein is CSVKDRIYEQYF. Written as DNA, the CDR3 is TGCAGCGTTAAGGACAGGATCTACGAGCAGTACTTC.

This chain joins TRBV6-1 and TRBJ2-1; 8 nucleotides line up with TRBD2. Looked up from germline, CDR1 is MNHNS and CDR2 is SASEGT. CDR3 length: 12 amino acids. Losses at the gene ends were 6 bases for V and 9 bases for J; bases not matched to a gene: 4. This CDR3 reads CASRLAAGEQFF. CDR3 DNA sequence: TGTGCCAGCAGACTAGCGGCCGGTGAGCAGTTCTTC.

The chain couples TRBV7-2 to TRBJ1-1, with D hard to call. V dropped 5 bases and J dropped 6 bases, with 16 bases sitting between them. The CDR3 runs to 14 residues. Per germline, CDR1 SGHTA and CDR2 FQGNSA. This chain's CDR3 is CASSRHGNSPEAFF. DNA of the CDR3: TGTGCCAGCAGCCGCCACGGGAATAGTCCTGAAGCTTTCTTT.

The V call is TRBV11-2, the J call TRBJ2-3; D perhaps matches TRBD1 (8 bases). The V and J ends lost 5 bases and 4 bases respectively, with 19 bases between them. Germline assignment: CDR1 SGHAT and CDR2 FQNNGV. The CDR3 has 16 amino acids. CDR3 sequence: CASSPRGAGGADTQYF. DNA for the CDR3: TGTGCCAGCAGCCCACGGGGGGCAGGGGGCGCAGATACGCAGTATTTT.

The chain has TRBV18 and TRBJ2-2, with TRBD1 as a possible D gene (6 bases). The germline V and J ends were trimmed by 3 bases and 0 bases, with 14 bases remaining between them. Germline CDR1 KGHSH, CDR2 LQKENI. This CDR3 region has 17 residues. CDR3 sequence: CASSPLAGTTNTGELFF. Here the CDR3 DNA reads TGTGCCAGCTCACCGCTTGCCGGGACAACGAACACCGGGGAGCTGTTTTTT.

V is TRBV15 and J is TRBJ1-1; D not resolved. This CDR3 contains 15 residues. Trimming removed 5 bases from V and 5 bases from J, with 18 bases in between. Germline assignment: CDR1 LNHNV and CDR2 YYDKDF (reference sequence). CDR3 protein: CATSAVVEGSTEAFF. The CDR3 region has the DNA TGTGCCACCAGCGCGGTTGTGGAGGGATCGACTGAAGCTTTCTTT.